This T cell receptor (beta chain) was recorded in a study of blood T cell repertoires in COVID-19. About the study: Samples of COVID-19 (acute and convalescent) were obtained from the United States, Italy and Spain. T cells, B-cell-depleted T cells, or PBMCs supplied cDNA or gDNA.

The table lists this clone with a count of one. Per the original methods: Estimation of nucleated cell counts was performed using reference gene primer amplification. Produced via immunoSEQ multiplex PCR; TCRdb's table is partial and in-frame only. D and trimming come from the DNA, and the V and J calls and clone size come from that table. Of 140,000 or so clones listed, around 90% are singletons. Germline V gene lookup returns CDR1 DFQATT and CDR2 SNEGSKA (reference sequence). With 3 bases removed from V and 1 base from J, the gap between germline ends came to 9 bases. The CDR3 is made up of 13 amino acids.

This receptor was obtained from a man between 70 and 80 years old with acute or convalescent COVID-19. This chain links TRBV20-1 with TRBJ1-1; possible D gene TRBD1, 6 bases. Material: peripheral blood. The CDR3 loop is CSASRQANTEAFF. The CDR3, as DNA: TGCAGTGCTAGTAGACAGGCGAACACTGAAGCTTTCTTT.